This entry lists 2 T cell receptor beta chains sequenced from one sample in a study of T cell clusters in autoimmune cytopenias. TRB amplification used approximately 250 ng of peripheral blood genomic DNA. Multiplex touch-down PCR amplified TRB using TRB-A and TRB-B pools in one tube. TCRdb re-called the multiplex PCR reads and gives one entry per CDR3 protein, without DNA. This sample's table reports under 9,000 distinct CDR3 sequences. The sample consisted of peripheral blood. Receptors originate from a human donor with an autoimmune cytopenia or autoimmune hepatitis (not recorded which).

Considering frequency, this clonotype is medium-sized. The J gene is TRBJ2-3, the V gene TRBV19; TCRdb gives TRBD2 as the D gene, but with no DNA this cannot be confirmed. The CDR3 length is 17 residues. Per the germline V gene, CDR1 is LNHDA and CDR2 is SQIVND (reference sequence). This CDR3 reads CASSIPAKRGSRDTQYF.

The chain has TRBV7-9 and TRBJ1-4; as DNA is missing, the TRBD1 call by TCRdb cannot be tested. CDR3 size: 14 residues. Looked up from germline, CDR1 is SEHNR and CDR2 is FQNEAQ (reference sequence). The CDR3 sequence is CASSKQGLNEKLFF.